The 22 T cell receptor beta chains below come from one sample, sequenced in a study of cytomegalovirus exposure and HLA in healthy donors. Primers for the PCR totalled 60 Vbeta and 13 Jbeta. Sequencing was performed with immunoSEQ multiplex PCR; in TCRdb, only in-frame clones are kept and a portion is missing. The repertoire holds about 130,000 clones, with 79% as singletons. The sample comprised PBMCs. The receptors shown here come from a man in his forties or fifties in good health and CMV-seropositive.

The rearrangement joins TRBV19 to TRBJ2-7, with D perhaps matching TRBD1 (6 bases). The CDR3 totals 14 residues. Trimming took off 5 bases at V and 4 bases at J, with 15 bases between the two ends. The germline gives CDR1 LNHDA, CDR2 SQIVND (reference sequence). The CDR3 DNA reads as TGTGCCAGTAGTGTGTCCCGGGACATTTACGAGCAGTACTTC. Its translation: CASSVSRDIYEQYF.

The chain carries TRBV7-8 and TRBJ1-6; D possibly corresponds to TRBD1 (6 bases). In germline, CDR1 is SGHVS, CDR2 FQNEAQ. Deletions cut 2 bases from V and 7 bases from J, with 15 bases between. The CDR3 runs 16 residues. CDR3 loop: CASSLFRQAKNSPLHF. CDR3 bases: TGTGCCAGCAGCTTATTTAGACAGGCTAAAAATTCACCCCTCCACTTT.

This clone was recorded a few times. Here the CDR3 reads CASSPGLAGDEQYF. CDR3 sequence (DNA): TGTGCCAGCTCACCCGGACTAGCGGGAGATGAGCAGTACTTC. The rearrangement uses TRBV18 and TRBJ2-7, with 13 bases identical to TRBD2. Germline V CDR1 and CDR2: KGHSH, LQKENI. Losses at the gene ends were 3 bases for V and 7 bases for J; bases not matched to a gene: 3. This CDR3 region has 14 residues. The entire variable domain, with the rest obtained from reference TRBV18 and TRBJ2-7, is as follows: NAGVMQNPRHLVRRRGQEARLRCSPMKGHSHVYWYRQLPEEGLKFMVYLQKENIIDESGMPKERFSAEFPKEGPSILRIQQVVRGDSAAYFCASSPGLAGDEQYFGPGTRLTVT.

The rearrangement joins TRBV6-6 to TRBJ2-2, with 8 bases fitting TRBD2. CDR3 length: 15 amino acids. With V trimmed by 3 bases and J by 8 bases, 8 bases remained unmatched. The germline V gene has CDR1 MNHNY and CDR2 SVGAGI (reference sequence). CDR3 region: CASSYALADVGELFF. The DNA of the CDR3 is TGTGCCAGCAGTTATGCACTAGCGGACGTGGGGGAGCTGTTTTTT.

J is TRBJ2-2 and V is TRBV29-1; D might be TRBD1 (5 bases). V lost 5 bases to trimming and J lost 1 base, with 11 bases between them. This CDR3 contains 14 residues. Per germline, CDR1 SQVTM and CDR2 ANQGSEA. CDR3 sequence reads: CSVSGHLNTGELFF. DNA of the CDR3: TGCAGCGTTTCCGGACACTTGAACACCGGGGAGCTGTTTTTT.

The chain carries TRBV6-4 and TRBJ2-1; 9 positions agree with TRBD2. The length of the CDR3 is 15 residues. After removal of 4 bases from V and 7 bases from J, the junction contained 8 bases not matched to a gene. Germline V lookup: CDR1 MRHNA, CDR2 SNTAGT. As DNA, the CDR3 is TGTGCCAGCAGTGGCGATGCGGGAGGGCCGAATGAGCAGTTCTTC. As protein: CASSGDAGGPNEQFF.

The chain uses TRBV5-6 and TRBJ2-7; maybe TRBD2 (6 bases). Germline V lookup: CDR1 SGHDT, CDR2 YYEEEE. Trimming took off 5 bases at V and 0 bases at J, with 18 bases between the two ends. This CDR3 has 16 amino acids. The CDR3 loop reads CASSLLRGSSSYEQYF. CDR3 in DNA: TGTGCCAGCAGTCTTCTGCGGGGCTCAAGCTCCTACGAGCAGTACTTC.

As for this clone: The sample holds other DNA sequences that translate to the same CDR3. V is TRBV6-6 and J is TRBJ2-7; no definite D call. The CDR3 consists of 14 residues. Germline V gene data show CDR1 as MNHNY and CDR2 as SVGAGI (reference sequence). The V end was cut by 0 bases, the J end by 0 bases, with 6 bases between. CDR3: CASSYSGSSYEQYF. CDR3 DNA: TGTGCCAGCAGTTACTCGGGCAGCTCCTACGAGCAGTACTTC.

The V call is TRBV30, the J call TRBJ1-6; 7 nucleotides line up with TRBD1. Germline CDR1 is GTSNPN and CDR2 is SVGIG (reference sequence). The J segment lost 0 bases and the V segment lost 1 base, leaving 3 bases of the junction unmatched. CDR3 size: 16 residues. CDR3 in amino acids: CAWSGAGGSYNSPLHF. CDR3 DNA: TGTGCCTGGAGTGGGGCAGGGGGCTCCTATAATTCACCCCTCCACTTT.

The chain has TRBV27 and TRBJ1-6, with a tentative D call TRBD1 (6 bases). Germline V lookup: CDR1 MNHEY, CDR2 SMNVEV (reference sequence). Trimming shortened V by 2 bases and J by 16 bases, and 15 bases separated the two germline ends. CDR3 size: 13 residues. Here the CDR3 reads CASSLGDTARLHF. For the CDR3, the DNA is TGTGCCAGCAGTTTAGGGGACACAGCTCGTCTCCACTTT.

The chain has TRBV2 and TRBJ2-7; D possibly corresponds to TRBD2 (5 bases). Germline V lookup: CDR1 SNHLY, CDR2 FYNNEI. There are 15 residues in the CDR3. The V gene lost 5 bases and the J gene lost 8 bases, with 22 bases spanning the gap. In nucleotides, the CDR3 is TGTGCCAGCAGTCCGCGCCGGCCCGGGGTTTCCCAGCAGTACTTC. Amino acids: CASSPRRPGVSQQYF.

The CDR3 bases are TGTGCCAGTAGTATAAGACTAGGGCTCTACAATGAGCAGTTCTTC. Translation: CASSIRLGLYNEQFF. The chain uses TRBV19 and TRBJ2-1; a weak D match, TRBD2 (6 bases). Germline CDR1 reads LNHDA; CDR2 reads SQIVND (reference sequence). This CDR3 spans 15 amino acids. The germline V and J ends were trimmed by 2 bases and 3 bases, with 11 bases remaining between them. Filled out from reference TRBV19 and TRBJ2-1, the complete variable domain reads DGGITQSPKYLFRKEGQNVTLSCEQNLNHDAMYWYRQDPGQGLRLIYYSQIVNDFQKGDIAEGYSVSREKKESFPLTVTSAQKNPTAFYLCASSIRLGLYNEQFFGPGTRLTVL.

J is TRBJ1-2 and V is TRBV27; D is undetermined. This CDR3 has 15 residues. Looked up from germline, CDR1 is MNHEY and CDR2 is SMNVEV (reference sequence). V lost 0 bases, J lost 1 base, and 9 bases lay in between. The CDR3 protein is CASSLSASFNYGYTF. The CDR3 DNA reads TGTGCCAGCAGTTTATCGGCCTCTTTTAACTATGGCTACACCTTC.

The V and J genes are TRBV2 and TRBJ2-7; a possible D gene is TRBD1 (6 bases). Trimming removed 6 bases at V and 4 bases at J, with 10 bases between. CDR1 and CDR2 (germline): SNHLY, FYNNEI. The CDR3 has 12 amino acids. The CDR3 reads CASRADRYEQYF. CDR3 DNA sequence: TGTGCCAGCAGAGCCGACAGGTACGAGCAGTACTTC.

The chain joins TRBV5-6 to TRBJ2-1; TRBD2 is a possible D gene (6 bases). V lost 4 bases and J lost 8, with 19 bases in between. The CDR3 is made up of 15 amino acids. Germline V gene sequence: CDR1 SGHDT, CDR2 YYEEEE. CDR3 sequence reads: CASSARGLGPHEQFF. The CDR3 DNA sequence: TGTGCCAGCAGCGCTCGGGGACTCGGGCCCCATGAGCAGTTCTTC.

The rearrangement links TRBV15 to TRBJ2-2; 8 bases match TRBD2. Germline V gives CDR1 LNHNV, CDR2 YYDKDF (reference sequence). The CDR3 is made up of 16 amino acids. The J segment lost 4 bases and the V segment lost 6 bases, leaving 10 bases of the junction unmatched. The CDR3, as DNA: TGTGCCACCAGTCATGAGGGACTAGTTGTCACCGGGGAGCTGTTTTTT. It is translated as CATSHEGLVVTGELFF.

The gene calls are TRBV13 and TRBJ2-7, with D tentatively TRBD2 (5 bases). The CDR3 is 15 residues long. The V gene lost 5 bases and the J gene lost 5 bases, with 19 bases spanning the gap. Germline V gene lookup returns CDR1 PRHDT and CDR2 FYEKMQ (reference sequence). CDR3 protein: CASSPLGEKGDEQYF. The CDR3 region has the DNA TGTGCCAGCAGCCCGCTCGGGGAGAAAGGTGACGAGCAGTACTTC. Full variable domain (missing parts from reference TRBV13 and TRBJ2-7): AAGVIQSPRHLIKEKRETATLKCYPIPRHDTVYWYQQGPGQDPQFLISFYEKMQSDKGSIPDRFSAQQFSDYHSELNMSSLELGDSALYFCASSPLGEKGDEQYFGPGTRLTVT.

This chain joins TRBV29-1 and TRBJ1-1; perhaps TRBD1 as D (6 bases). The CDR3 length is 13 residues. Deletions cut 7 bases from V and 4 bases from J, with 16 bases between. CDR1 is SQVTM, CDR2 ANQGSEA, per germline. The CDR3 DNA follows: TGCAGCGCTCAGACAGGTGGCGTCACTGAAGCTTTCTTT. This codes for CSAQTGGVTEAFF. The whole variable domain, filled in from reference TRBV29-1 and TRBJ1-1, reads SAVISQKPSRDICQRGTSLTIQCQVDSQVTMMFWYRQQPGQSLTLIATANQGSEATYESGFVIDKFPISRPNLTFSTLTVSNMSPEDSSIYLCSAQTGGVTEAFFGQGTRLTVV.

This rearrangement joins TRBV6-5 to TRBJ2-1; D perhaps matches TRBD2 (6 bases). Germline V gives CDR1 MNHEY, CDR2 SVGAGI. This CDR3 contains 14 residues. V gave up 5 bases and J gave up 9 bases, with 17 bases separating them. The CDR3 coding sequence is TGTGCCAGCAGTAGCGGGTCCCGACCCAGTGAGCAGTTCTTC. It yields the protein CASSSGSRPSEQFF.

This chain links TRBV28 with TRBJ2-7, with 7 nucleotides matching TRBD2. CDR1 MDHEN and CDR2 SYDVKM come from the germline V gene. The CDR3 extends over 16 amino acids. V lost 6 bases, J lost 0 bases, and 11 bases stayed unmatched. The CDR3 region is CASSTPSGVPSYEQYF. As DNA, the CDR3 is TGTGCCAGCAGCACCCCGAGCGGGGTCCCCTCCTACGAGCAGTACTTC. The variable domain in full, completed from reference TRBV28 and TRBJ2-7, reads DVKVTQSSRYLVKRTGEKVFLECVQDMDHENMFWYRQDPGLGLRLIYFSYDVKMKEKGDIPEGYSVSREKKERFSLILESASTNQTSMYLCASSTPSGVPSYEQYFGPGTRLTVT.

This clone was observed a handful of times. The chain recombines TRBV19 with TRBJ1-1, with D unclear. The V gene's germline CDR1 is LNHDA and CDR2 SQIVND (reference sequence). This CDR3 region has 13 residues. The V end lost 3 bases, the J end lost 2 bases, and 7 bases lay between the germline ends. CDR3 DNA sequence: TGTGCCAGTAGTATGAGCGGTAACACTGAAGCTTTCTTT. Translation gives CASSMSGNTEAFF.

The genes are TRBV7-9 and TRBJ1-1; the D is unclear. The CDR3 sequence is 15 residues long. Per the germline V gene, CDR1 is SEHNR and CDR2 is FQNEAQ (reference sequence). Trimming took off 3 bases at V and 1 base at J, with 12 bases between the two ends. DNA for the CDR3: TGTGCCAGCAGCTTTTCCGGACTGGAGAACACTGAAGCTTTCTTT. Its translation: CASSFSGLENTEAFF. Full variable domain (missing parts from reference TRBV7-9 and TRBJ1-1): DTGVSQNPRHKITKRGQNVTFRCDPISEHNRLYWYRQTLGQGPEFLTYFQNEAQLEKSRLLSDRFSAERPKGSFSTLEIQRTEQGDSAMYLCASSFSGLENTEAFFGQGTRLTVV.